The entry below describes one T cell receptor (beta chain). The entry originates in a study of T cell responses to AZD1222 COVID-19 vaccine. This CDR3 has 16 amino acids. In germline, CDR1 is MDHEN, CDR2 SYDVKM. J was trimmed by 5 bases and V by 3 bases; bases with no gene match: 12. Sequencing was performed with immunoSEQ multiplex PCR; in TCRdb, only in-frame clones are kept and a portion is missing. The repertoire holds roughly 100,000 clones, with more than 70% as singletons. Sequencing used peripheral blood, obtained on day 0 of AZD1222 vaccination. This sequence was found in an adult in good health. V and J are TRBV28 and TRBJ2-7; the match to TRBD1 covers 8 bases. The CDR3 sequence is CASSFSLDRVRNEQYF. The DNA of the CDR3 is TGTGCCAGCAGTTTCTCCCTGGACAGGGTTAGAAACGAGCAGTACTTC. The variable domain in full, completed from reference TRBV28 and TRBJ2-7, reads DVKVTQSSRYLVKRTGEKVFLECVQDMDHENMFWYRQDPGLGLRLIYFSYDVKMKEKGDIPEGYSVSREKKERFSLILESASTNQTSMYLCASSFSLDRVRNEQYFGPGTRLTVT.